The present T cell receptor beta chain was sequenced within a study of cytomegalovirus exposure and HLA in healthy donors (dated by TCRdb to about 2017). As for the study more broadly: According to an earlier analysis of a few hundred of the donors, about 180 million T cells yielded 90 million to 130 million unique TCR beta sequences and 276 Gb of sequence data. Approximately 310 gigabases of sequencing data and approximately 85 million unique TCR sequences were included in an early release covering 550 to 650 HLA-typed donors. Among the roughly 400 genotyped donors, 75% to 90% belonged to the genetic ancestry cluster associated with self-reported Caucasian donors. The study aimed to test whether signatures of past pathogen exposure could be identified by cataloging public T cell receptors. The study profiled the T cell repertoires of hundreds of subjects by immunosequencing and related them to cytomegalovirus serostatus. A separate validation cohort of over a hundred different subjects was used in addition to the roughly 640-subject first cohort. High-throughput TCR immunosequencing, statistical association of individual TCRs with disease status, and machine learning were combined to predict cytomegalovirus infection status. A later analysis re-analyzed previously published TCR beta repertoires from approximately 700 donors and added high-resolution HLA genotyping to study TCR occurrence patterns. Rather than using new phenotypic data, the later analysis identified candidate immune exposures from TCR beta sequences and from how often those sequences occurred across donors. In an earlier analysis of 500 to 650 of the donors, high-throughput TCR beta sequencing was used to judge whether each TCR beta V gene segment behaved as functional or pseudogenic. Donor age, sex, ethnicity and CMV serostatus were collected together with the repertoire data. A later genetic analysis used genome-wide SNP genotypes for about 60% of the roughly 700 donors, treating that subset as a discovery cohort. All discovery cohort repertoires had been generated on a single sequencing platform. Class I and class II HLA loci were covered by the typing at four-digit resolution. The number of typed donors differed by locus: roughly 629-640 for A, B, C, DRB1 and DQB1; approximately 520 for DQA1; approximately 610 for DPA1; and around 450 for DPB1. Roughly 5 DR-DQ haplotypes were treated as single units for association and clustering because of strong linkage in the cohort. Across some 400 genotyped donors of the cohort, an average of approximately 200,000 unique TCR beta nucleotide sequences per donor were sequenced, and roughly a sixth of those sequences were non-productive. Findings and caveats that apply to the study as a whole: In a later genetic analysis, a missense DCLRE1C variant was associated with V-gene and J-gene trimming of TCR beta chains, and the association was replicated in an independent cohort. Compared with equally common non-associated chains, HLA-associated TCR beta chains in a later analysis were more clonally expanded and had lower generation probabilities. Immune exposure information for the cohort was limited to CMV serostatus. Linkage disequilibrium might explain the correlated functional status among segregating V segments, but an unknown experimental factor could not be ruled out. In a later genetic analysis, fewer N-insertions in productive TCRs were reported among donors in an Asian-associated ancestry cluster than the roughly 640-donor mean. Because HLA typing was unavailable for some donors at each locus, only the typed subset was used in association tests. In a later analysis, more than 15,000 TCR beta sequences were associated with specific HLA alleles at a false discovery rate of 0.05. In a later analysis, several top co-occurrence clusters were reported to appear linked to parvovirus B19, influenza, CMV and Epstein-Barr virus. Strong co-occurrence of HLA alleles, especially DR and DQ, made assigning TCR associations to individual alleles difficult. Some 16 rarely observed V segments, including chromosome 9 orphons, were excluded from the earlier analysis of about 600 of the donors because counts were too low. The authors suggested that the approach could potentially be generalized to other disease states and immunological phenotypes. A total of about 150 TCR beta chains were listed by the study as associated with cytomegalovirus. A further reported finding was that TCR beta sequences accurately predicted the HLA-A and HLA-B alleles for most subjects in the first cohort. In a later analysis, TCR association rates were found to vary across HLA loci, with the most associated TCRs seen for DRB1 alleles and the fewest for HLA-C alleles. In an earlier analysis of several hundred of the donors, most TCR beta V segments were observed in productive rearrangements about 87% or about 30% of the time, broadly matching IMGT annotations. A group of highly shared sequence variants was considered likely to be a technical artifact of the sequencing pipeline. Some IMGT-functional V segments, including TRBV6-2 and TRBV6-3, could not be told apart with the 87-base-pair reads, so those segments were excluded. In vitro tests confirmed that a few of the cytomegalovirus-associated TCR beta chains recognize cytomegalovirus antigens. In both the original and validation cohorts, the classifier was reported to diagnose cytomegalovirus status with high specificity and sensitivity. Roughly uniform sequencing depth across donors was assumed in presence/absence analyses, although this assumption may not hold. According to a later analysis, most CMV-associated TCR beta chains appeared to be HLA-restricted, and the HLA associations seemed to be driven largely by CMV exposure. Most TCR sequences were observed very rarely across donors, whereas some public TCRs were present in many individuals. The cohort was sequenced for TCR beta chains only, and without alpha or paired-chain data the features that could be detected were limited.

At the junction V is shortened by 3 bases and J by 4 bases, with 10 bases in between. Inclusive of the bounding cysteine and phenylalanine, the CDR3 is 14 residues long. Only the CDR3 part of the read is kept: 42 bases, read in frame from the first base. The germline V gene encodes CDR1 SEHNR and CDR2 FQNEAQ (reference sequence). The cohort was made up of under 800 healthy bone marrow donors. All cohort members were sampled while nominally healthy, although unrecorded immune exposures were likely present. The donor was CMV seronegative and was included in the group of a few hundred seronegative cohort members. Each donor provided a peripheral blood sample, and peripheral blood mononuclear cells were used for TCR beta sequencing. Genomic DNA was extracted from the blood cell samples with the Qiagen DNeasy Blood Extraction Kit. Library generation was performed with the immunoSEQ multiplex PCR assay. For the multiplex PCR, a mixture combining 60 forward primers for TCR Vbeta segments and 13 reverse primers for TCR Jbeta segments was used. The CDR3 region of rearranged TCR beta genes was amplified from genomic DNA with a multiplex PCR assay. On the Illumina HiSeq System, the amplified TCR beta libraries were sequenced as 87-base-pair reads. The study's processing was this. A later analysis tallied around 87 million unique TCR beta chains across the 666 repertoires, and around 12 million of those chains were shared by two or more donors. Raw reads were error-corrected and collapsed into unique sequences by a nearest-neighbor algorithm in which closely related sequences were merged to remove PCR and sequencing errors. CDR3 sequences were aligned to IMGT reference sequences to assign V, D and J gene segments. Each retained sequence needed at least a six-nucleotide match to both a V gene segment and a J gene segment. A rearrangement was called productive if the CDR3 had no stop codons and remained in frame with V and J, and every other rearrangement was called non-productive. CDR3 was defined by IMGT convention, running from the second conserved V-encoded cysteine to the conserved J-encoded phenylalanine. The earlier analysis of some 600 of the donors excluded sequences that lacked an unambiguous match to a single V gene segment. An earlier analysis of around 600 of the donors classified V segments as functional when productive rearrangements were above 56.7% and as segregating when the standard deviation between donors was above 5%. A statistical classification framework was developed to diagnose cytomegalovirus status using the catalog of TCR beta chain sequences. In a later analysis, TCR nucleotide sequences were compared against IMGT/GENE-DB human TR gene sequences so that V and J genes could be assigned. Using the TCRdist pipeline, a later analysis assigned CDR3 sequences along with most-parsimonious VDJ recombination scenarios. In a later analysis, each TCR beta chain was defined by its CDR3 amino acid sequence together with its V-gene family, and reads lacking a unique V-gene family were excluded. A later analysis removed over 500 highly shared, low-generation-probability nucleotide sequences to deal with suspected cross-contamination and a sequencing artifact. For each public chain, a later analysis derived a clonal expansion index from normalized ranks of inferred template counts within each repertoire. In a later analysis, generation probabilities were computed with a VDJ recombination model fitted to out-of-frame rearrangements, and the resulting probabilities were checked against IGoR. In a later analysis, TCR-TCR, TCR-HLA and TCR-CMV co-occurrence was scored with hypergeometric tests, and a repertoire-size bias correction was applied to TCR pairs. False discovery rates were estimated in a later analysis by permuting HLA or CMV assignments 20 times. In a later analysis, co-occurring TCRs were grouped using DBSCAN, with TCRdist sequence similarity added in when clustering inside HLA-allele-positive subsets. For co-occurrence clustering, repertoires with fewer than 30,000 or more than 120,000 public chains were excluded, along with five repertoires with anomalous nucleotide sharing. TCRdb stores this immuneACCESS table with in-frame sequences only. Part of the clones is absent; in the studies checked, under half of the shortfall reflects unresolved V genes, and no reason is known for the rest. V, J and clone size derive from that table, while D and trimming were established from the DNA sequence. The sample includes 200,000 to 250,000 clones, with roughly 80% observed a single time. Clones ranked in the top ten supply 15% of the sample.

With regard to this clone: This receptor's antigen is unknown. No qualities accompany the bases; no much larger clone lies one base away.

The origin of this receptor is a man aged 40-49 years in good health and CMV-seronegative. The rearranged chain carries TRBV7-9 and TRBJ1-5; a weak D assignment points to TRBD1 (6 bases agree). The sequenced sample consisted of PBMCs. The nucleotides read TGTGCCAGCAGCTTGGACAGCCGAAATCAGCCCCAGCATTTT. Its coded protein is CASSLDSRNQPQHF.